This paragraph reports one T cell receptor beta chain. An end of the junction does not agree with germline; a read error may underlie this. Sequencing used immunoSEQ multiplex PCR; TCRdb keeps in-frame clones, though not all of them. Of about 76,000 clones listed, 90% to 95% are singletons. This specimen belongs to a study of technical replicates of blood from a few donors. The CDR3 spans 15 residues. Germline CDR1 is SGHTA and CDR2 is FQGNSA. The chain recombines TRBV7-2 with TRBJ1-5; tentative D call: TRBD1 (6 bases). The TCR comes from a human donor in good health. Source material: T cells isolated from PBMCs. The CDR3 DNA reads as TGTGCCAGCTGCTTCTCTGACAGGTTGAGTCAGCCCCAGCATTTT. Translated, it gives CASCFSDRLSQPQHF.